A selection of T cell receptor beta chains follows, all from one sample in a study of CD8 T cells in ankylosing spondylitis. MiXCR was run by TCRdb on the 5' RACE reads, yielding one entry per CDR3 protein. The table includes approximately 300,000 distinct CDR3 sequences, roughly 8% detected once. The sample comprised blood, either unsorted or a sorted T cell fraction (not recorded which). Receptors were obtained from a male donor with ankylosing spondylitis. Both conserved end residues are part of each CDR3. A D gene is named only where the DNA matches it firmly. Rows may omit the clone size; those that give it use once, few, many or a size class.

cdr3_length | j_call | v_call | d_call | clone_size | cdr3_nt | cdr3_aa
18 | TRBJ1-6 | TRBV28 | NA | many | TGTGCCAGCAGTTTGAGCAGGGCCGGGCCCTCCTATAATTCACCCCTCCACTTT | CASSLSRAGPSYNSPLHF
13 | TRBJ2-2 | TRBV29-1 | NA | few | TGCAGCGTCGCCCCGCTAAACACCGGGGAGCTGTTTTTT | CSVAPLNTGELFF
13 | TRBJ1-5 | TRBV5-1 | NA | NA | TGCGCCAGCAGCTTGGATCGGCGGCAGCCCCAGCATTTT | CASSLDRRQPQHF
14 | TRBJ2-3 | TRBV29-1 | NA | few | TGCAGCGTTGACCGGGGGCCATACACAGATACGCAGTATTTT | CSVDRGPYTDTQYF
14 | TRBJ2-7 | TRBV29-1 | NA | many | TGCAGCGTTGGCACCTTCAGGACGGGCTACGAGCAGTACTTC | CSVGTFRTGYEQYF
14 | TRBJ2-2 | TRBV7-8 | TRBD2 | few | TGTGCCACTAAGCGGGGGGCCAACACCGGGGAGCTGTTTTTT | CATKRGANTGELFF
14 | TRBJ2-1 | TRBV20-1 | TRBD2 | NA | TGCAGTGCTAGAGATACTAGCGGGAGCAATGAGCAGTTCTTC | CSARDTSGSNEQFF
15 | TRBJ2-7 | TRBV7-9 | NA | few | TGTGCCAGCACTCGAGCAAATGGCCAGACCTACGAGCAGTACTTC | CASTRANGQTYEQYF
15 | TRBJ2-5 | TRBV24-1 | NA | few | TGTGCCACCAGTGATAACAGGTGGGGGCAAGAGACCCAGTACTTC | CATSDNRWGQETQYF
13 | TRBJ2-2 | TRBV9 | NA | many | TGTGCCAGCAGCGTAGCCAGCACCGGGGAGCTGTTTTTT | CASSVASTGELFF
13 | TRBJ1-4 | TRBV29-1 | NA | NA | TGCAGCCCGAACAGGGCAACTAATGAAAAACTGTTTTTT | CSPNRATNEKLFF
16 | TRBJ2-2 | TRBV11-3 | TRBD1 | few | TGTGCCAGCAGCGTCGGGACAGGGTTTTACGCCGGGGAGCTGTTTTTT | CASSVGTGFYAGELFF
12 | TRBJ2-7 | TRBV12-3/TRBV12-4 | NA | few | TGTGCCAGCAGCCCACGGTCCCACGAGCAGTACTTC | CASSPRSHEQYF
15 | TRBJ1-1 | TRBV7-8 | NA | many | TGTGCCAGCAGCCTTGAAGGACAACAAAACACTGAAGCTTTCTTT | CASSLEGQQNTEAFF
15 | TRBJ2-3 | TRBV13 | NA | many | TGTGCCAGCAGCCCCCCGTCCAATTCGGCAGATACGCAGTATTTT | CASSPPSNSADTQYF
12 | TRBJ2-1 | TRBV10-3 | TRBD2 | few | TGTGCCATCAGTGATGGGGGGGATGAGCAGTTCTTC | CAISDGGDEQFF
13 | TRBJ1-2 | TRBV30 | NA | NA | TGTGCCTGGAGTTACGACACGGTCTATGGCTACACCTTC | CAWSYDTVYGYTF
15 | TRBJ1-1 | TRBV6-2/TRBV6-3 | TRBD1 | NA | TGTGCCAGCAGATATGGGGGACAGGGGAACACTGAAGCTTTCTTT | CASRYGGQGNTEAFF
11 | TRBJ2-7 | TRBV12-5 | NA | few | TGTGCTAGTGCCAAGGGGTACGAGCAGTACTTC | CASAKGYEQYF
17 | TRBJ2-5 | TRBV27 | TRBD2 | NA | TGTGCCAGCAGTTCTGCCTCTACTAGCGAGGGGCAAGAGACCCAGTACTTC | CASSSASTSEGQETQYF
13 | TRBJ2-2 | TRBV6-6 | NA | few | TGTGCCAGCAGTTACTCTCTTCGTGGGGAGCTGTTTTTT | CASSYSLRGELFF
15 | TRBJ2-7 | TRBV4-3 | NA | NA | TGCGCCAGCAGCCAAGCTTGGGGGGCAGTGTGGGAGCAGTACTTC | CASSQAWGAVWEQYF
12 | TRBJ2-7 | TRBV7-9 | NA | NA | TGTGCCAGAAGCCGTGGTTCCTACGAGCAGTACTTC | CARSRGSYEQYF
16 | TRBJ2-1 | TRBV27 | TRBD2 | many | TGTGCCAGCAGAGGGACTAGCGGGAGCTCCTACAATGAGCAGTTCTTC | CASRGTSGSSYNEQFF
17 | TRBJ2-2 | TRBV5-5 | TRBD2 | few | TGTGCCAGCAGCTTTTTCTCTAGCGGGCCCCAGGGCGGGGAGCTGTTTTTT | CASSFFSSGPQGGELFF
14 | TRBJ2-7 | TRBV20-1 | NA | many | TGCAGTGCTCCTAGACAGCTCAGGGGCTACGAGCAGTACTTC | CSAPRQLRGYEQYF
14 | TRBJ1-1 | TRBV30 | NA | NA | TGTGCCTGGAGTCCTACAATCGGGTACACTGAAGCTTTCTTT | CAWSPTIGYTEAFF
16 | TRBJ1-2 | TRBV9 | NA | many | TGTGCCAGCAGCGTAGCTCCAGGAGCCCTTCCCTATGGCTACACCTTC | CASSVAPGALPYGYTF
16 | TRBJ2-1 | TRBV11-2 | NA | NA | TGTGCCAGCAGCAGCGAGGGGGCGGGGGTTTACAATGAGCAGTTCTTC | CASSSEGAGVYNEQFF
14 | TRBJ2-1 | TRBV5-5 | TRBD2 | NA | TGTGCCAGTGCTAGCGGGAGGGCCGCAAATGAGCAGTTCTTC | CASASGRAANEQFF
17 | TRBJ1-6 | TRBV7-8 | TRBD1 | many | TGTGCCAGCAGCTTATCATCGGGACAGGGGTGGAATTCACCCCTCCACTTT | CASSLSSGQGWNSPLHF
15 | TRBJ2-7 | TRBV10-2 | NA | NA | TGCGCCAGCAGTCAACAAGTCGTCGACGGAACCGAGCAGTACTTC | CASSQQVVDGTEQYF
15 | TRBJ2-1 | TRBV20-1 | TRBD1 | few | TGCAGTGCTAGAGATCGGGACAGGGGCTGGAATGAGCAGTTCTTC | CSARDRDRGWNEQFF
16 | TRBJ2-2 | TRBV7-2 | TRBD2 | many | TGTGCCAGCAGCTTACTAGCGGGGGGACCCACCGGGGAGCTGTTTTTT | CASSLLAGGPTGELFF
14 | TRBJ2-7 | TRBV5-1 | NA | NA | TGCGCCAGCAGCCAACAGACACCACCCTACGAGCAGTACTTC | CASSQQTPPYEQYF
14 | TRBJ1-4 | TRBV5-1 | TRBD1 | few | TGCGCCAGCAGCTGGACAGGGGAATCCGAAAAACTGTTTTTT | CASSWTGESEKLFF
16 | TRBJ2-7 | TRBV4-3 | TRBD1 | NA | TGCGCCAGCAGCCAAGATCGGGGGACAGGGTCCTACGAGCAGTACTTC | CASSQDRGTGSYEQYF
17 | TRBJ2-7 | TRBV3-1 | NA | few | TGTGCCAGCAGCCCAACGGGACCGCGGTTTCGCTCCTACGAGCAGTACTTC | CASSPTGPRFRSYEQYF
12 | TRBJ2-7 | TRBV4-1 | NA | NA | TGCGCCAGCAGCCAAGGTGAATACGAGCAGTACTTC | CASSQGEYEQYF
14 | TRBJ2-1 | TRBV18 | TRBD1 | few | TGTGCCAGCTCACCACAGGGACAGGGCAATGAGCAGTTCTTC | CASSPQGQGNEQFF
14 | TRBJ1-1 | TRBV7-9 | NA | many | TGTGCCAGCAGCGCACTGACAGGGAACACTGAAGCTTTCTTT | CASSALTGNTEAFF